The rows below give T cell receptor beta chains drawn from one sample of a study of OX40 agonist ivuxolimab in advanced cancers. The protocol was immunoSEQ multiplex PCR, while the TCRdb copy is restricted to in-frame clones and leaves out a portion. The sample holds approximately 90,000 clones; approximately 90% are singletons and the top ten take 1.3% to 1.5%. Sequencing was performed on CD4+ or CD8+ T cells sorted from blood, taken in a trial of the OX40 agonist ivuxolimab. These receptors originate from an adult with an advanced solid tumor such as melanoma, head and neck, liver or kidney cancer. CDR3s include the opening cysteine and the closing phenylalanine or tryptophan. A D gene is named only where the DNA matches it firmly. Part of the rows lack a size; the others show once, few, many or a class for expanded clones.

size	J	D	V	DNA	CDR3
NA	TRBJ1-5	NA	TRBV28	TGTGCCAGCACTCTAGCGGGGGATAGCAATCAGCCCCAGCATTTT	CASTLAGDSNQPQHF
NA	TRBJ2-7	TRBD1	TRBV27	TGTGCCAGCAGTTTAAGGACAGGGCCCACCTACGAGCAGTACTTC	CASSLRTGPTYEQYF
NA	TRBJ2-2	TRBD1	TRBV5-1	TGCGCCAGCAGCGCTCAGACAGGGGCGAACACCGGGGAGCTGTTTTTT	CASSAQTGANTGELFF
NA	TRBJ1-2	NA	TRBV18	TGTGCCAGCTCACCTTCCCCGGACAGCTATGGCTACACCTTC	CASSPSPDSYGYTF
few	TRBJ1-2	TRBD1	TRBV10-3	TGTGCCATCAGTGACACCACAGGGGGCTGGGGCTACACCTTC	CAISDTTGGWGYTF
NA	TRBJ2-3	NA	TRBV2	TGTGCCAGCAGTGAACAGGCTAGCACAGATACGCAGTATTTT	CASSEQASTDTQYF
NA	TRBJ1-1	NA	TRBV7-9	TGTGCCAGCAGAATCAACTTGAACACTGAAGCTTTCTTT	CASRINLNTEAFF
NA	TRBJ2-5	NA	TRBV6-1	TGTGCCAGCAGTGTGGGGAGCGGAGTGGGGCAAGAGACCCAGTACTTC	CASSVGSGVGQETQYF
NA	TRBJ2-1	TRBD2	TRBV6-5	TGTGCCAGCAGCTCGGGACTAGCGGAGTACAATGAGCAGTTCTTC	CASSSGLAEYNEQFF
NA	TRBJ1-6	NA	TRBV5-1	TGCGCCAGCAGCTTGGGGGGGAGCTCCTATAATTCACCCCTCCACTTT	CASSLGGSSYNSPLHF
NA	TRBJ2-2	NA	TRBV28	TGTGCCAGCACGGGGGCGGCCGGGGAGCTGTTTTTT	CASTGAAGELFF
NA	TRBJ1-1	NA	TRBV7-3	TGTGCCAGCAGCTTAATTCCGGCAGGGGACACTGAAGCTTTCTTT	CASSLIPAGDTEAFF